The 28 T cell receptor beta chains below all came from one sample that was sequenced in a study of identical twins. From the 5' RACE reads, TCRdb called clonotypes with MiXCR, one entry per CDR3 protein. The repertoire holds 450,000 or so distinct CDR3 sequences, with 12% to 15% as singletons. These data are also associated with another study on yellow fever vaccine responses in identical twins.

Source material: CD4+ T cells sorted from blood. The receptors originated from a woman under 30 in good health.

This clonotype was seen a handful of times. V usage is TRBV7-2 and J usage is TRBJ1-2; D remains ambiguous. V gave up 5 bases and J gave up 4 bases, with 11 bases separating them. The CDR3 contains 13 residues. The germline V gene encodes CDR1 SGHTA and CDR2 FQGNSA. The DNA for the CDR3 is TGTGCCAGCAGCCCTCGGGGTCTCTATGGCTACACCTTC. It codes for CASSPRGLYGYTF.

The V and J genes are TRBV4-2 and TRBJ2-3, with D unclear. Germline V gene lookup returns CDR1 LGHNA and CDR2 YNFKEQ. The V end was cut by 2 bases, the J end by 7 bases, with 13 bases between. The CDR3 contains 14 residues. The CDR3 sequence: CASSQPYTSNTQYF. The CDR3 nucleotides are TGTGCCAGCAGCCAACCGTATACTTCAAATACGCAGTATTTT.

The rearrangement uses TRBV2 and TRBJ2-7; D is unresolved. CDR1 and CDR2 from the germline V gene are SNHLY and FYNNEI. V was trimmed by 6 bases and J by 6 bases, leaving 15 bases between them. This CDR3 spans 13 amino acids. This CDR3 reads CASRSGDGSEQYF. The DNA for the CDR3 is TGTGCCAGCAGAAGTGGTGACGGGTCCGAGCAGTACTTC.

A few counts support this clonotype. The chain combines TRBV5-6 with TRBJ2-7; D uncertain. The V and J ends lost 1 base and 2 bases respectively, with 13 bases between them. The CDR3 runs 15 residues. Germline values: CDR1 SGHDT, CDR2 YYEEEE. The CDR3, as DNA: TGTGCCAGCAGCTTGACTGGTGGCGCGGCCTACGAGCAGTACTTC. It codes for CASSLTGGAAYEQYF.

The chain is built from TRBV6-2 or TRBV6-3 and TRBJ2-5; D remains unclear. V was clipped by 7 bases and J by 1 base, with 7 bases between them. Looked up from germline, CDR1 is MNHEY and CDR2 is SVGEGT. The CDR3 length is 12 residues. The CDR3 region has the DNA TGTGCCAGCAAACCGACCCAAGAGACCCAGTACTTC. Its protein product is CASKPTQETQYF.

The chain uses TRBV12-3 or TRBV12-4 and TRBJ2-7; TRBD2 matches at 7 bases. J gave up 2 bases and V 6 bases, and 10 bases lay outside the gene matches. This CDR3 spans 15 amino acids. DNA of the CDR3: TGTGCCAGCAGCGGCAGCGGGGCCATCACCTACGAGCAGTACTTC. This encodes CASSGSGAITYEQYF.

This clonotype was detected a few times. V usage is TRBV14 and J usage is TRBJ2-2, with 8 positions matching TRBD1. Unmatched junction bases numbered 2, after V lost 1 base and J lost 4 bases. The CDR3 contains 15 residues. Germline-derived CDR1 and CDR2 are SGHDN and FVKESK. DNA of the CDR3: TGTGCCAGCAGCCAAGCCAGGGGGCGCACCGGGGAGCTGTTTTTT. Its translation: CASSQARGRTGELFF.

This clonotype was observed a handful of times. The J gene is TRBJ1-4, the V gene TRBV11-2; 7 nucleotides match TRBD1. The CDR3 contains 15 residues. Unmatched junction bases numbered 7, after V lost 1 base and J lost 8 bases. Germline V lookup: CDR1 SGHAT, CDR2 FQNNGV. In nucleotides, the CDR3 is TGTGCCAGCAGCTTAGGACAGGGCCGGGAGGAAAAACTGTTTTTT. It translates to CASSLGQGREEKLFF. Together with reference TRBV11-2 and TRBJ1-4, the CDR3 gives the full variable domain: EAGVAQSPRYKIIEKRQSVAFWCNPISGHATLYWYQQILGQGPKLLIQFQNNGVVDDSQLPKDRFSAERLKGVDSTLKIQPAKLEDSAVYLCASSLGQGREEKLFFGSGTQLSVL.

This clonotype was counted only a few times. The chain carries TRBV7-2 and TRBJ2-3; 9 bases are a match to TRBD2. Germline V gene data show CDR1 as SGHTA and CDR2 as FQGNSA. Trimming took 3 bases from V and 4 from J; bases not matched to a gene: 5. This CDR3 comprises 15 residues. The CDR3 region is CASSFRGRASDTQYF. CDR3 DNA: TGTGCCAGCAGCTTTCGCGGGAGGGCCTCAGATACGCAGTATTTT.

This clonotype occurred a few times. In DNA form, the CDR3 reads TGTGCCAGCAGCCACTCTAGCCCTGAGCAGTTCTTC. Translation: CASSHSSPEQFF. The chain combines TRBV11-2 with TRBJ2-1; D may be TRBD2 (5 bases). CDR1 and CDR2 from the germline V gene are SGHAT and FQNNGV. There are 12 residues in the CDR3. V dropped 5 bases and J dropped 9 bases, with 11 bases sitting between them.

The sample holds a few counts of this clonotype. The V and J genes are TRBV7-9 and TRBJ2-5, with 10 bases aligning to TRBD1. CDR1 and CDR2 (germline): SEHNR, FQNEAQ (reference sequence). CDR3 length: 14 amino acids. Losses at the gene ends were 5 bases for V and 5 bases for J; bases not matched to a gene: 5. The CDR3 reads CASSTTGGEETQYF. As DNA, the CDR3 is TGTGCCAGCAGCACGACAGGGGGCGAGGAGACCCAGTACTTC. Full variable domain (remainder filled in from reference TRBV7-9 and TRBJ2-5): DTGVSQNPRHKITKRGQNVTFRCDPISEHNRLYWYRQTLGQGPEFLTYFQNEAQLEKSRLLSDRFSAERPKGSFSTLEIQRTEQGDSAMYLCASSTTGGEETQYFGPGTRLLVL.

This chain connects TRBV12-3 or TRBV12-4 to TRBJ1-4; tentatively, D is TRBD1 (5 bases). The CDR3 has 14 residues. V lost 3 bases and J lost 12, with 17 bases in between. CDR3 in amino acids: CASSLEGAALELFF. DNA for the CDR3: TGTGCCAGCAGTTTGGAAGGGGCCGCATTAGAACTGTTTTTT.

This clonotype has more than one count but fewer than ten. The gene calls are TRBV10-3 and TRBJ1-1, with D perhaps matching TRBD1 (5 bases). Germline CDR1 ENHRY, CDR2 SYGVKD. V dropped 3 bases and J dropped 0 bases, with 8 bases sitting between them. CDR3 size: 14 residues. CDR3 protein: CAISDGDLNTEAFF. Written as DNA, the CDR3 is TGTGCCATCAGTGACGGGGACCTGAACACTGAAGCTTTCTTT.

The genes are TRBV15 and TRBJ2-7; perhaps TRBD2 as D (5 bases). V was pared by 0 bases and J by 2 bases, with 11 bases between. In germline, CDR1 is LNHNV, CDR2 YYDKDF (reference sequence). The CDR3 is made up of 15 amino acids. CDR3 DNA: TGTGCCACCAGCAGAGATCGGGGAGCGGCCTACGAGCAGTACTTC. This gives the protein CATSRDRGAAYEQYF.

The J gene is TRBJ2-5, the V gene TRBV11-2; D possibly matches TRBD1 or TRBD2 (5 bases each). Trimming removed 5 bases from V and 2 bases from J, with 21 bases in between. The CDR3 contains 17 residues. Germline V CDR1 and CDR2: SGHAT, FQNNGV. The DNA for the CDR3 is TGTGCCAGCAGCCACAACCCGGGAAAGGGGCATCAAGAGACCCAGTACTTC. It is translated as CASSHNPGKGHQETQYF.

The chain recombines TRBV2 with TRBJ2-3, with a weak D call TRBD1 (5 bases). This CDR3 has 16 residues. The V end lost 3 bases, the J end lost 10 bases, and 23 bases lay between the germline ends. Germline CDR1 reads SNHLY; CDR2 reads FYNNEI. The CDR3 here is CASSDRRQPIPSPQYF. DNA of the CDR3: TGTGCCAGCAGTGATAGGAGACAGCCCATCCCATCCCCGCAGTATTTT.

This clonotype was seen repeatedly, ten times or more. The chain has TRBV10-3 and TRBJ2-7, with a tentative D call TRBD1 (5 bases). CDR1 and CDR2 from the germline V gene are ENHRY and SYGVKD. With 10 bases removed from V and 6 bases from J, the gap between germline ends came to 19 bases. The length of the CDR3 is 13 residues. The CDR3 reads CATLGEGVTEQYF. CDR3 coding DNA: TGTGCCACCTTAGGGGAAGGGGTTACCGAGCAGTACTTC.

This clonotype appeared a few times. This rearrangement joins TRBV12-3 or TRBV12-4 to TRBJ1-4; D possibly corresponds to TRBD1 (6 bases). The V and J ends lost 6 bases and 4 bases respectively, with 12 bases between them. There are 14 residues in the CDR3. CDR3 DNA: TGTGCCAGCAGCTTCAAGGGGGGTAATGAAAAACTGTTTTTT. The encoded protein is CASSFKGGNEKLFF.

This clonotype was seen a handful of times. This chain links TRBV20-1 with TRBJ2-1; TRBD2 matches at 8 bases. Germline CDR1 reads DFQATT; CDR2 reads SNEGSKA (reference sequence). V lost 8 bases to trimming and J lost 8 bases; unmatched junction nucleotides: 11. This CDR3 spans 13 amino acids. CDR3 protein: CSPPGGPGDEQFF. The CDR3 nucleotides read TGCAGTCCGCCGGGGGGGCCGGGAGATGAGCAGTTCTTC.

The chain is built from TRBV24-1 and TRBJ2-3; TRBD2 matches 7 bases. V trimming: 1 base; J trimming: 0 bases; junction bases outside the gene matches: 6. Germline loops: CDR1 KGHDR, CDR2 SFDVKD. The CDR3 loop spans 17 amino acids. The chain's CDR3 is CATSDLSGTTSTDTQYF. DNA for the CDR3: TGTGCCACCAGTGATTTATCCGGGACTACTAGCACAGATACGCAGTATTTT.

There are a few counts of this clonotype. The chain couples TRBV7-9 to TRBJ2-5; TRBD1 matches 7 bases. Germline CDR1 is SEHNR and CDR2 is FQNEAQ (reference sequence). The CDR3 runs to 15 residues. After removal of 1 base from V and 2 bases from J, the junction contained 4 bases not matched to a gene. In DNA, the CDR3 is TGTGCCAGCAGCTTAGGGGCCAGGGGGCAAGAGACCCAGTACTTC. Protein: CASSLGARGQETQYF.

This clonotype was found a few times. The CDR3 reads CASSLLTSGGLDTQYF. CDR3 coding DNA: TGTGCCAGCAGCTTACTGACTAGCGGGGGACTAGATACGCAGTATTTT. This chain joins TRBV7-2 and TRBJ2-3, with 12 bases lining up with TRBD2. With 2 bases clipped from V and 5 bases from J, the junction kept 5 bases outside the gene matches. This CDR3 region has 16 residues. CDR1 SGHTA and CDR2 FQGNSA come from the germline V gene.

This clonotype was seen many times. The CDR3 DNA sequence: TGTGCCAGCAGCTTGTACGACAGGGGTGCGGACTATGGCTACACCTTC. Translating it yields CASSLYDRGADYGYTF. The genes are TRBV7-2 and TRBJ1-2; 8 bases align to TRBD1. The V gene's germline CDR1 is SGHTA and CDR2 FQGNSA. Germline trimming cut 3 bases from V and 3 bases from J; bases unmatched to any gene: 9. This CDR3 is built from 16 residues.

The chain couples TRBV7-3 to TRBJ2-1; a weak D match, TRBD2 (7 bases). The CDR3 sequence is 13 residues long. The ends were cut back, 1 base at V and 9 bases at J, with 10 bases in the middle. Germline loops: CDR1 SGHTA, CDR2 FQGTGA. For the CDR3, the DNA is TGTGCCAGCAGCTTAAAGAGGGGGGGTGAGCAGTTCTTC. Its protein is CASSLKRGGEQFF.

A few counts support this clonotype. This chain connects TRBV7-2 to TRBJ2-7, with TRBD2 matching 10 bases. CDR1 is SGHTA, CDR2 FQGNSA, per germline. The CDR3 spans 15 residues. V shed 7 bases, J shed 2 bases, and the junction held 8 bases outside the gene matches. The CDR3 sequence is CASTQPGLAPYEQYF. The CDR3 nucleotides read TGTGCCAGCACCCAACCGGGACTAGCGCCCTACGAGCAGTACTTC.

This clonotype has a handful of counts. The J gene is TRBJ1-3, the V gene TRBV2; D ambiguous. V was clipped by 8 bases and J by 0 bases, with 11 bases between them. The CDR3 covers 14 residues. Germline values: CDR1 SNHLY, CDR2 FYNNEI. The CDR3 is CASRGGNSGNTIYF. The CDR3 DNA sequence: TGTGCCAGCCGAGGAGGGAACTCTGGAAACACCATATATTTT.

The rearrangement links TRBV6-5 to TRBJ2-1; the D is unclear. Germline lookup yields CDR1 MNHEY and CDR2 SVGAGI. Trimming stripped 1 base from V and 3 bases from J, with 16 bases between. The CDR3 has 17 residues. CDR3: CASSYFVGRNVYNEQFF. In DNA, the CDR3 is TGTGCCAGCAGTTACTTCGTCGGCAGAAACGTCTACAATGAGCAGTTCTTC.

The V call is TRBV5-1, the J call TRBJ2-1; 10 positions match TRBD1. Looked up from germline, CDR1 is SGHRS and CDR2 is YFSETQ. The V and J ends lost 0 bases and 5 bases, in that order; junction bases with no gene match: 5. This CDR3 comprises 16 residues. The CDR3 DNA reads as TGCGCCAGCAGCTTGGGGGGGACAGGGGCCCACAATGAGCAGTTCTTC. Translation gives CASSLGGTGAHNEQFF.